This record concerns one T cell receptor beta chain sequence. The sample is drawn from a study of blood T cell repertoires in COVID-19. The overall study: The samples span acute and convalescent COVID-19 from the United States, Italy and Spain. PBMCs, B-cell-depleted T cells, or T cells were the source of the cDNA or gDNA that made up the material.

Authors' methods: Reference gene primer amplification yielded estimated nucleated cell counts. Using immunoSEQ multiplex PCR, the repertoire was profiled, and TCRdb retains in-frame clones only, with some absent. That table supplies the V and J calls and clone size; D and trimming were determined from the DNA. The data hold 150,000 or so clones, with about 90% observed a single time. The sample consisted of peripheral blood. The source of this sequence is an elderly man with acute or convalescent COVID-19.

CDR3 nucleotide sequence: TGTGCCAGCAGCACCTTCCGGGACAGGGCTCATGGCTACACCTTC. Translated, it gives CASSTFRDRAHGYTF. The V call is TRBV2, the J call TRBJ1-2; 9 nucleotides align to TRBD1. The trim removed 6 bases at V and 6 bases at J, leaving 11 bases unmatched. CDR1 and CDR2 from the germline V gene are SNHLY and FYNNEI. The CDR3 length is 15 residues. Filled out from reference TRBV2 and TRBJ1-2, the complete variable domain reads EPEVTQTPSHQVTQMGQEVILRCVPISNHLYFYWYRQILGQKVEFLVSFYNNEISEKSEIFDDQFSVERPDGSNFTLKIRSTKLEDSAMYFCASSTFRDRAHGYTFGSGTRLTVV.